These T cell receptor beta chains were read from a single sample in a study of T cells in localized non-small cell lung cancer. Only in-frame clones appear in the TCRdb table, and some are missing; sequencing was by immunoSEQ multiplex PCR. The data contain about 40,000 clones, around 86% of them singletons. Material: peripheral blood mononuclear cells, obtained before any cancer treatment. These receptors originate from a male donor older than 55 with stage II lung adenocarcinoma. Both conserved end residues are part of each CDR3. D genes are given only for firm matches. Clone size is not always given. Where it is, it says once, few, many or a class for expanded clones.

TRBV27	medium-sized	TRBD1	TRBJ1-1	TGTGCCAGCAGTTCCCTAGACAGGGCGAACACTGAAGCTTTCTTT	CASSSLDRANTEAFF
TRBV4-2	.	.	TRBJ1-4	TGTGCCAGCAGCCCCCGGGCGAGGGAAACTAATGAAAAACTGTTTTTT	CASSPRARETNEKLFF
TRBV7-9	.	.	TRBJ1-1	TGTGCCAGCAGCTTCGAGAACACTGAAGCTTTCTTT	CASSFENTEAFF
TRBV19	.	.	TRBJ2-1	TGTGCCAGTAGTACCCCACGGACTCAGAGCTCCTACAATGAGCAGTTCTTC	CASSTPRTQSSYNEQFF
TRBV4-1	.	.	TRBJ2-3	TGCGCCAGCAGCCAAGATGGGGGAGGAATTATAGATACGCAGTATTTT	CASSQDGGGIIDTQYF
TRBV6-5	.	.	TRBJ1-1	TGTGCCAGCAGTCATTCAGGGGTGACTGAAGCTTTCTTT	CASSHSGVTEAFF
TRBV28	.	TRBD2	TRBJ2-4	TGTGCCAGCAGTTTAACGGCTAGCGGAAACATTCAGTACTTC	CASSLTASGNIQYF
TRBV18	.	.	TRBJ2-1	TGTGCCAGCTCACTGACTACCCGCAATGAGCAGTTCTTC	CASSLTTRNEQFF
TRBV7-2	.	.	TRBJ2-5	TGTGCCAGCAGCTTAGGGGGACACGGCGGGGAGACCCAGTACTTC	CASSLGGHGGETQYF
TRBV28	.	TRBD1	TRBJ1-1	TGTGCCAGCAGTTCCGGGGACAGAGGAGCTTTCTTT	CASSSGDRGAFF
TRBV6-5	.	TRBD1	TRBJ1-4	TGTGCCAGCAGACCGGACAGGGTTAATGAAAAACTGTTTTTT	CASRPDRVNEKLFF
TRBV10-2	.	.	TRBJ2-3	TGCGCCAGCAGTGAAGCCCTTCGTGATACGCAGTATTTT	CASSEALRDTQYF
TRBV13	.	.	TRBJ2-3	TGTGCCAGCAGCTTACAAGCTAGCGCCACAGATACGCAGTATTTT	CASSLQASATDTQYF
TRBV6-5	.	.	TRBJ2-7	TGTGCCAGCAGTTACTCGCGGGGCCCGGCCTACGAGCAGTACTTC	CASSYSRGPAYEQYF
TRBV7-3	.	TRBD1	TRBJ2-7	TGTGCCAGCAGCATCGCCGGGACAGGGCCCTACGAGCAGTACTTC	CASSIAGTGPYEQYF
TRBV13	.	TRBD1	TRBJ1-2	TGTGCCAGCAGCTTTACAGGGGGCGCAGATGGCTACACCTTC	CASSFTGGADGYTF
TRBV10-3	.	TRBD1	TRBJ2-3	TGTGCCATCAGTGAGTCGACGGGACAGGGAGGCACAGATACGCAGTATTTT	CAISESTGQGGTDTQYF
TRBV12-5	.	TRBD2	TRBJ2-7	TGTGCTAGTGGTTTCTCCTGGACTAGCGGGAGAGGGACCTACGAGCAGTACTTC	CASGFSWTSGRGTYEQYF
TRBV7-2	.	TRBD2	TRBJ2-5	TGTGCCAGCAGCTTAGCGGGGGGGTACCAAGAGACCCAGTACTTC	CASSLAGGYQETQYF
TRBV28	.	TRBD1	TRBJ2-7	TGTGCCAGCAGCCCACAGGGGGTGAGCTCCTACGAGCAGTACTTC	CASSPQGVSSYEQYF
TRBV5-6	.	.	TRBJ2-5	TGTGCCAGCAGCCCGCTAGCAAGAGGTGAGCAGTACTTC	CASSPLARGEQYF
TRBV7-9	few	.	TRBJ1-5	TGTGCCAGCAGCTTAGGGGGGGATCAGCCCCAGCATTTT	CASSLGGDQPQHF
TRBV29-1	few	.	TRBJ1-1	TGCAGCGTTGAAGATTATAGGAGACTATACACTGAAGCTTTCTTT	CSVEDYRRLYTEAFF
TRBV7-2	.	TRBD2	TRBJ2-3	TGTGCCAGCAGCTTAGCGCTAATAGCGGGCCAGTATTTT	CASSLALIAGQYF
TRBV28	few	.	TRBJ2-5	TGTGCCAGCGCTTGGGGAGCGATGGAGACCCAGTACTTC	CASAWGAMETQYF
TRBV7-2	.	.	TRBJ1-2	TGTGCCAGCAGCCCGCACAGCGATCCTAACTATGGCTACACCTTC	CASSPHSDPNYGYTF
TRBV10-3	once	TRBD1	TRBJ2-3	TGTGCCATCAGTGAAGGGGGCCACGGGGATACGCAGTATTTT	CAISEGGHGDTQYF
TRBV7-6	.	.	TRBJ2-5	TGTGCCAGCAGCTCCCGGGATGACGGCGATAAAGAGACCCAGTACTTC	CASSSRDDGDKETQYF
TRBV19	once	TRBD2	TRBJ2-7	TGTGCCAGTAGTAGGGGGGGTGGACCAGGAAATATCTACGAGCAGTACTTC	CASSRGGGPGNIYEQYF
TRBV5-6	.	.	TRBJ1-5	TGTGCCAGCAGCTCCCTACGGGGGGCTGGTCAGCCCCAGCATTTT	CASSSLRGAGQPQHF
TRBV4-1	.	.	TRBJ2-7	TGCGCCAGCAGCCACGAGGACAACTCCTACGAGCAGTACTTC	CASSHEDNSYEQYF
TRBV19	.	.	TRBJ1-4	TGTGCCAGTAGTATAGCGGTGAACCTACTGGGAGAAAAACTGTTTTTT	CASSIAVNLLGEKLFF
TRBV27	.	.	TRBJ1-1	TGTGCCAGCAGTTTATCCACAGTTAACACTGAAGCTTTCTTT	CASSLSTVNTEAFF
TRBV28	.	.	TRBJ2-3	TGTGCCAGCAGTTTAAAAAGGAGAGCGCAGTATTTT	CASSLKRRAQYF
TRBV4-2	once	TRBD1	TRBJ1-5	TGTGCCAGCAGCCAGGATGGACAGGGTACAGAGCCCCAGCATTTT	CASSQDGQGTEPQHF
TRBV10-3	.	TRBD1	TRBJ1-5	TGTGCCATCAGTGAAAACAGGGGAATGAGTCAGCCCCAGCATTTT	CAISENRGMSQPQHF
TRBV11-2	.	.	TRBJ2-1	TGTGCCAGCAGCTTAATGAGGGCCCTAGGGAATGAGCAGTTCTTC	CASSLMRALGNEQFF
TRBV2	.	TRBD1	TRBJ1-5	TGTGCCAGCAGGCCCCCAGGGACAGGGGGGAATCAGCCCCAGCATTTT	CASRPPGTGGNQPQHF
TRBV5-5	.	TRBD2	TRBJ2-7	TGTGCCAGCAGCTTGACTAGCGGGAGTAGATCCTACGAGCAGTACTTC	CASSLTSGSRSYEQYF
TRBV10-3	few	.	TRBJ1-1	TGTGCCATCAGTGAGAGGGTTAACACTGAAGCTTTCTTT	CAISERVNTEAFF
TRBV29-1	.	.	TRBJ1-5	TGCAGCGCCAGAGAGGGCACGGGCAATCAGCCCCAGCATTTT	CSAREGTGNQPQHF
TRBV6-1	.	TRBD1	TRBJ2-7	TGTGCCAGCACGCGACAGGGGGCTTTCGAGCAGTACTTC	CASTRQGAFEQYF
TRBV11-2	.	.	TRBJ2-3	TGTGCCAGCAGCCCGATAACGGGACAAAGGGCAGATACGCAGTATTTT	CASSPITGQRADTQYF
TRBV11-2	.	.	TRBJ2-6	TGTGCCAGCAGCGCCTCCAACGTCCTGACTTTC	CASSASNVLTF
TRBV7-2	.	TRBD2	TRBJ2-2	TGTGCCAGCAGCTTAGAGGTTTTCGGCGGGAGGAGGACCGGGGAGCTGTTTTTT	CASSLEVFGGRRTGELFF
TRBV4-1	.	TRBD1	TRBJ2-1	TGCGCCAGCAGCCAAGGTGGACAGGGTCTGGGTGAGCAGTTCTTC	CASSQGGQGLGEQFF
TRBV30	.	TRBD1	TRBJ1-2	TGTGCCTGGGATACACCGGGGACAGTAGATAACTATGGCTACACCTTC	CAWDTPGTVDNYGYTF
TRBV11-1	once	TRBD2	TRBJ2-1	TGTGCCAGCAGCACGATCAGCGGGAGGGGTAATGAGCAGTTCTTC	CASSTISGRGNEQFF
TRBV4-1	few	TRBD1	TRBJ2-1	TGCGCCAGCAGCCTCATAGGGACAGTTCTCTCCTACAATGAGCAGTTCTTC	CASSLIGTVLSYNEQFF
TRBV7-8	.	.	TRBJ1-5	TGTGCCAGCAGCTTAGGAAGGGTGATTCAGCCCCAGCATTTT	CASSLGRVIQPQHF
TRBV28	.	.	TRBJ1-5	TGTGCCAGCGGGCAGCCCAATCAGCCCCAGCATTTT	CASGQPNQPQHF
TRBV11-2	.	.	TRBJ2-7	TGTGCCAGCAGCCCCTGGCCTGAGCAGTACTTC	CASSPWPEQYF
TRBV19	.	.	TRBJ1-1	TGTGCCAGTAGACCCCGGCAAGGACCTGAAGCTTTCTTT	CASRPRQGPEAFF
TRBV19	few	.	TRBJ2-2	TGTGCCAGTAAGGTTGCAACCGGGGAGCTGTTTTTT	CASKVATGELFF